This T cell receptor beta chain was captured by sequencing in a study of OX40 agonist ivuxolimab in advanced cancers. Study summary: Treatment of patients was with ivuxolimab, an agonistic anti-OX40 (CD134) antibody.

This clone has only a few counts. What it binds is unknown. Other DNA sequences of this sample code for an identical CDR3. The CDR3 runs 14 residues. V dropped 5 bases and J dropped 8; count of bases not matched to a gene: 7. CDR1 is SGHVS, CDR2 FQNEAQ, per germline. At cycle 4 day 1, cycle 7 day 1, and baseline, blood was sampled. The study, taken as a whole, reports: At doses 0.1 to 3.0 mg/kg, CD4+ and CD8+ clones expanded. People who partly responded at 0.1-3.0 mg/kg had some of the least clonal expansion seen.

Some clones are missing from TCRdb's copy, which holds only in-frame ones; the method was immunoSEQ multiplex PCR. The sample includes about 70,000 clones, 85% to 90% of them seen just once. The sequencing here drew on CD4+ or CD8+ T cells sorted from blood, taken in a trial of the OX40 agonist ivuxolimab. This TCR was recovered from an adult with an advanced solid tumor such as melanoma, head and neck, liver or kidney cancer. V and J are TRBV7-8 and TRBJ1-4, with 8 bases identical to TRBD1. The CDR3 region has the DNA TGTGCCAGCAGCCCTGGACAGGGTGGGGAAAAACTGTTTTTT. Protein: CASSPGQGGEKLFF. The complete variable domain, with remaining parts taken from reference TRBV7-8 and TRBJ1-4, reads GAGVSQSPRYKVAKRGQDVALRCDPISGHVSLFWYQQALGQGPEFLTYFQNEAQLDKSGLPSDRFFAERPEGSVSTLKIQRTQQEDSAVYLCASSPGQGGEKLFFGSGTQLSVL.